The 21 T cell receptor beta chains listed next were all sequenced from one sample in a study of blood T cell repertoires in COVID-19. Libraries were prepared by immunoSEQ multiplex PCR; TCRdb keeps only in-frame clonotypes and omits some of them. This sample yields roughly 4,800 clones, of which 70% to 90% are seen a single time; about 45% belongs to the top ten. Sequenced material: peripheral blood. The receptors here all came from a man between 65 and 80 years old with COVID-19, enrolled during active disease.

This clone has a handful of counts. This chain's CDR3 is CASSGTVWGYTF. DNA of the CDR3: TGTGCCAGCAGTGGGACAGTATGGGGCTACACCTTC. The V gene is TRBV2, the J gene TRBJ1-2; D might be TRBD1 (6 bases). Trimming pared 4 bases from V and 8 bases from J, leaving 11 bases between. The CDR3 covers 12 residues. In germline, CDR1 is SNHLY, CDR2 FYNNEI.

Only a few counts were recorded for this clone. The chain recombines TRBV3-1 (or the pseudogene TRBV3-2) with TRBJ1-4, with a tentative D call TRBD1 (6 bases). Germline CDR1 reads LGHDT; CDR2 reads YNNKEL (reference sequence). The CDR3 sequence is 14 residues long. Trimming stripped 4 bases from V and 6 bases from J, with 12 bases between. The CDR3 DNA reads TGTGCCAGCAGCCGTACCGGGACATATGAAAAACTGTTTTTT. Its translation is CASSRTGTYEKLFF.

The chain recombines TRBV27 with TRBJ1-1; possible D gene TRBD1, 5 bases. The V end lost 2 bases, the J end lost 7 bases, and 14 bases lay between the germline ends. Germline CDR1 and CDR2: MNHEY and SMNVEV (reference sequence). The CDR3 runs to 14 residues. Here the CDR3 reads CASSLDSWYSEAFF. In nucleotides, the CDR3 is TGTGCCAGCAGTTTAGACAGCTGGTACAGTGAAGCTTTCTTT.

The CDR3 nucleotides read TGTGCCAGCAAACCGGGACTAGTAGAAGGAGAGACCCAGTACTTC. It specifies CASKPGLVEGETQYF. The chain couples TRBV2 to TRBJ2-5, with 8 bases lining up with TRBD2. CDR1 and CDR2 (germline): SNHLY, FYNNEI. Germline trimming cut 7 bases from V and 4 bases from J; bases unmatched to any gene: 11. The CDR3 is made up of 15 amino acids. The full variable domain, its missing parts supplied by reference TRBV2 and TRBJ2-5, is EPEVTQTPSHQVTQMGQEVILRCVPISNHLYFYWYRQILGQKVEFLVSFYNNEISEKSEIFDDQFSVERPDGSNFTLKIRSTKLEDSAMYFCASKPGLVEGETQYFGPGTRLLVL.

J is TRBJ2-7 and V is TRBV4-1; possible D gene TRBD1, 6 bases. Trimming pared 6 bases from V and 2 bases from J, leaving 14 bases between. Germline V gene data show CDR1 as MGHRA and CDR2 as YSYEKL. CDR3 length: 14 residues. CDR3 bases: TGCGCCAGCAGTCACAGGGAGTCAGCCTACGAGCAGTACTTC. Translating gives CASSHRESAYEQYF.

V gene TRBV19 combines with J gene TRBJ1-2, with 7 bases that match TRBD1. CDR1 and CDR2 from the germline V gene are LNHDA and SQIVND (reference sequence). V lost 2 bases to trimming and J lost 0 bases; unmatched junction nucleotides: 9. The CDR3 has 17 residues. The CDR3 region is CASSITPRTGSNYGYTF. Written as DNA, the CDR3 is TGTGCCAGTAGTATAACCCCTCGGACAGGATCTAACTATGGCTACACCTTC.

This CDR3 is CASRPRDRTTTGELFF. Written as DNA, the CDR3 is TGTGCCAGTAGGCCGCGGGACAGAACGACGACCGGGGAGCTGTTTTTT. The chain links TRBV19 to TRBJ2-2; D perhaps matches TRBD1 (7 bases). The CDR3 totals 16 residues. With 6 bases removed from V and 5 bases from J, the gap between germline ends came to 19 bases. Germline V gene sequence: CDR1 LNHDA, CDR2 SQIVND (reference sequence).

The chain joins TRBV12-3 or TRBV12-4 to TRBJ2-7; D gene ambiguous. The CDR3 covers 13 residues. V was shortened by 2 bases and J by 3 bases, with 8 bases between the two germline ends. The CDR3 is CASSLNRGYEQYF. The CDR3 DNA reads as TGTGCCAGCAGTTTAAATCGCGGCTACGAGCAGTACTTC.

The gene calls are TRBV7-9 and TRBJ2-3; no reliable D call. V gave up 2 bases and J gave up 5 bases, with 5 bases separating them. The CDR3 consists of 12 residues. CDR1 is SEHNR, CDR2 FQNEAQ, per germline (reference sequence). CDR3 DNA: TGTGCCAGCAGCTTACCTAGAGATACGCAGTATTTT. Amino acids: CASSLPRDTQYF.

The V gene is TRBV5-1, the J gene TRBJ2-1, with 7 nucleotides matching TRBD2. The CDR3 loop spans 17 amino acids. Germline V gene lookup returns CDR1 SGHRS and CDR2 YFSETQ. The V gene end was trimmed by 0 bases and the J gene end by 3 bases; junction bases not matched to a gene: 9. The CDR3 sequence is CASSLEGLLAGYNEQFF. The CDR3 DNA follows: TGCGCCAGCAGCTTGGAAGGCTTGTTAGCGGGCTACAATGAGCAGTTCTTC.

The CDR3: CASSQDWDITYSPLHF. DNA of the CDR3: TGTGCCAGCAGCCAAGACTGGGACATAACTTATTCACCCCTCCACTTT. This chain joins TRBV14 and TRBJ1-6; a weak D match, TRBD1 (6 bases). The ends were cut back, 0 bases at V and 8 bases at J, with 14 bases in the middle. CDR1 SGHDN and CDR2 FVKESK come from the germline V gene. The CDR3 has 16 amino acids.

The V gene is TRBV19, the J gene TRBJ2-7; TRBD2 might be the D (6 bases). CDR1 and CDR2 (germline): LNHDA, SQIVND (reference sequence). The CDR3 loop spans 13 amino acids. With 8 bases removed from V and 0 bases from J, the gap between germline ends came to 11 bases. The chain's CDR3 is CASAGTSSYEQYF. CDR3 nucleotides: TGTGCCAGTGCCGGGACTTCCTCCTACGAGCAGTACTTC.

The sample holds one count of this clone. This sequence joins TRBV29-1 and TRBJ2-1, with TRBD2 matching over 9 bases. The ends lost 3 bases at V and 3 bases at J; junction bases unmatched: 9. Germline values: CDR1 SQVTM, CDR2 ANQGSEA. CDR3 length: 16 residues. The CDR3 reads CSVEALAGALYNEQFF. CDR3 DNA sequence: TGCAGCGTTGAGGCTTTAGCGGGGGCCCTCTACAATGAGCAGTTCTTC.

This sequence joins TRBV11-2 and TRBJ1-2, with 11 bases identical to TRBD1. Unmatched junction bases numbered 6, after V lost 5 bases and J lost 4 bases. There are 15 residues in the CDR3. Germline CDR1 SGHAT, CDR2 FQNNGV. In DNA form, the CDR3 reads TGTGCCAGCAGCCGCGGGACAGGGGGGTTCTATGGCTACACCTTC. Translated: CASSRGTGGFYGYTF.

The table lists this clone with a count of one. DNA for the CDR3: TGTGCCAGCAGCCACTATTTTAACAGGGACGGCAATCAGCCCCAGCATTTT. The encoded protein is CASSHYFNRDGNQPQHF. The J gene is TRBJ1-5, the V gene TRBV4-2, with a weak D call TRBD1 (6 bases). Trimming took off 3 bases at V and 2 bases at J, with 17 bases between the two ends. The V gene's germline CDR1 is LGHNA and CDR2 YNFKEQ. CDR3 length equals 17 residues.

The chain is built from TRBV12-3 or TRBV12-4 and TRBJ1-2; 7 bases align to TRBD1. V was pared by 10 bases and J by 6 bases, with 11 bases of the junction left unmatched. CDR3 length equals 13 residues. The CDR3 sequence is CATSTGRLNGYTF. CDR3 bases: TGTGCCACTTCGACAGGGCGGTTGAATGGCTACACCTTC.

The V and J genes are TRBV5-1 and TRBJ1-2, with 8 positions matching TRBD1. Germline trimming cut 1 base from V and 8 bases from J; bases unmatched to any gene: 13. CDR3 length: 16 amino acids. Per the germline V gene, CDR1 is SGHRS and CDR2 is YFSETQ. The CDR3: CASSLTPTDRAGGYTF. DNA of the CDR3: TGCGCCAGCAGCTTGACACCCACGGACAGGGCGGGAGGCTACACCTTC.

Here the CDR3 DNA reads TGTGCCAGCAGCCTGCGGACAGCGGGAAACACTGAAGCTTTCTTT. Translating gives CASSLRTAGNTEAFF. This chain links TRBV3-1 (or the pseudogene TRBV3-2) with TRBJ1-1, with D possibly TRBD1 on 6 matching bases. This CDR3 has 15 residues. V was pared by 4 bases and J by 2 bases, with 14 bases between. Germline lookup yields CDR1 LGHDT and CDR2 YNNKEL (reference sequence).

The chain joins TRBV18 to TRBJ2-7; D call uncertain. The germline V gene has CDR1 KGHSH and CDR2 LQKENI. The V and J ends lost 2 bases and 2 bases respectively, with 13 bases between them. The CDR3 sequence is 15 residues long. CDR3 region: CASSPVQAATYEQYF. Here the CDR3 DNA reads TGTGCCAGCTCACCAGTGCAGGCCGCAACCTACGAGCAGTACTTC.

The chain combines TRBV27 with TRBJ2-7, with a weak D call TRBD1 (7 bases). The length of the CDR3 is 13 residues. Germline CDR1 and CDR2: MNHEY and SMNVEV (reference sequence). The V and J ends lost 4 bases and 6 bases respectively, with 13 bases between them. As DNA, the CDR3 is TGTGCCAGCAGTTCTAACCAGGGGGGCGAGCAGTACTTC. It encodes CASSSNQGGEQYF.

The CDR3: CASSDSSGSAGANVLTF. CDR3 DNA: TGCGCCAGCAGTGACTCAAGCGGGAGTGCTGGGGCCAACGTCCTGACTTTC. V is TRBV10-1 and J is TRBJ2-6; the match to TRBD2 covers 8 bases. CDR3 length equals 17 residues. Germline V lookup: CDR1 WNHNN, CDR2 SYGVQD (reference sequence). V was clipped by 3 bases and J by 2 bases; unmatched bases: 6.